Sequencing of this T cell receptor beta chain was carried out in a study of ipilimumab plus nivolumab after autologous stem cell transplantation. At the level of the study: Patients received a median of roughly five ipilimumab and 8 nivolumab doses. Myeloma cases were transplant-naive high-risk or relapsed within 3 years post first autologous transplant.

Patients got ipilimumab 1 mg/kg beginning 14 to 28 days post-transplant. The protocol was immunoSEQ multiplex PCR, while the TCRdb copy is restricted to in-frame clones and leaves out a portion. In the table there are some 46,000 clones, 70% to 90% of which are singletons. This CDR3 contains 14 residues. Trimming removed 2 bases from V and 8 bases from J; junction bases left unmatched: 5. From germline, CDR1 is MNHEY and CDR2 SVGAGI. The source was PBMCs, collected in a trial of ipilimumab plus nivolumab as post-transplant consolidation. The rearrangement joins TRBV6-5 to TRBJ1-2; 10 bases are a match to TRBD1. The source of this sequence is a male donor with multiple myeloma. Here the CDR3 DNA reads TGTGCCAGCAGTTACCAAGACAGGGGGCGCGGCTACACCTTC. Amino acids: CASSYQDRGRGYTF.